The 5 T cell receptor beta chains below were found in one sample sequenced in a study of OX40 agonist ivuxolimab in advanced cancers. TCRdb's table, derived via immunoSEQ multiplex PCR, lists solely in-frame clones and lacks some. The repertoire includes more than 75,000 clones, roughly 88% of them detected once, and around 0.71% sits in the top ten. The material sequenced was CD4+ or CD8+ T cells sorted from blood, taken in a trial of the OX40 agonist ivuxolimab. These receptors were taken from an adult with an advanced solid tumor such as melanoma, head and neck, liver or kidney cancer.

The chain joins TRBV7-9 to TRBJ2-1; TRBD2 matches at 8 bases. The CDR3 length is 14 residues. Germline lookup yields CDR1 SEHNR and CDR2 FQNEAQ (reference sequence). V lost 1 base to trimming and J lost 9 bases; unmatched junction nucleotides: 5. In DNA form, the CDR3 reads TGTGCCAGCAGCTTAGTGGGACTAGTCACTGAGCAGTTCTTC. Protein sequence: CASSLVGLVTEQFF.

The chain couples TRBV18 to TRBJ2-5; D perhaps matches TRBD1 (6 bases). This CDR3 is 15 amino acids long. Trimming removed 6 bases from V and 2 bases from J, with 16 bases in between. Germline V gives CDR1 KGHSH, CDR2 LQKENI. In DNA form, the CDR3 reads TGTGCCAGCTCGCTTCCCGGGACACCGCAAGAGACCCAGTACTTC. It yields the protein CASSLPGTPQETQYF.

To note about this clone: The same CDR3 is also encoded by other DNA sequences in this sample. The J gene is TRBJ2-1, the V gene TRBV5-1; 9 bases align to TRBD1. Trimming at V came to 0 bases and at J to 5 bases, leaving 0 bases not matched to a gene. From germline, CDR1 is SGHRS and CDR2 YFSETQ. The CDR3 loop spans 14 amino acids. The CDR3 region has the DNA TGCGCCAGCAGCTTGGGGACAGGGGACAATGAGCAGTTCTTC. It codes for CASSLGTGDNEQFF.

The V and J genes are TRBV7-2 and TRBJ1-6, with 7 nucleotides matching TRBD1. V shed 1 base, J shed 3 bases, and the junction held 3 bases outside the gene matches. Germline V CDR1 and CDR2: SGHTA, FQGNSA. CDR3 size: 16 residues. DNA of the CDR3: TGTGCCAGCAGCTTAGAGGCAGGGGGCTATAATTCACCCCTCCACTTT. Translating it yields CASSLEAGGYNSPLHF.

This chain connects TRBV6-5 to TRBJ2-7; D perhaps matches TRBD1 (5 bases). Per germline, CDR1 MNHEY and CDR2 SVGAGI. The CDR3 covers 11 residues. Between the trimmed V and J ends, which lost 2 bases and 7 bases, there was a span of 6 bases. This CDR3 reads CASSYGAEQYF. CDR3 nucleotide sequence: TGTGCCAGCAGTTACGGGGCGGAGCAGTACTTC.